This T cell receptor (beta chain) appears in the sequencing data of a study of radiation and T cells in renal cell carcinoma. Study-level points and caveats: Pretreatment tumor biopsies were lacking, so baseline clonotypes are unknown.

From germline, CDR1 is SGHTS and CDR2 YDEGEE. V lost 5 bases and J lost 3, with 9 bases in between. The CDR3 loop spans 13 amino acids. The data were produced by immunoSEQ multiplex PCR, yet TCRdb's version contains in-frame clones alone and is incomplete. The sample has 150,000 or so clones, roughly 88% seen once; the top ten hold more than 10%. Regarding this clone: Its antigen is currently unknown.

The time point: baseline pretreatment blood. Specified treatment: 15 Gy SBRT to primary tumor, nephrectomy 4 weeks later. The chain links TRBV5-8 to TRBJ1-5; D unclear. The TCR originated in a woman in her fifties or sixties with renal cell carcinoma. The sample consisted of blood, taken from a patient whose treatment included radiotherapy and nephrectomy. The CDR3 spells CASSWRFNQPQHF. Here the CDR3 DNA reads TGTGCCAGCAGTTGGAGGTTCAATCAGCCCCAGCATTTT.